Shown below are 30 T cell receptor beta chains from a single sample sequenced in a study of blood T cell repertoires in COVID-19. The data were produced by immunoSEQ multiplex PCR, yet TCRdb's version contains in-frame clones alone and is incomplete. This sample has 60,000 to 100,000 clones; over 85% occur once, and the top ten carry about 4.8%. Sequencing was carried out using peripheral blood. The receptors were gathered from a man between 45 and 60 years old with active COVID-19.

This clone is a singleton in its sample. The chain is built from TRBV11-2 and TRBJ2-7; 9 bases are a match to TRBD1. V lost 4 bases and J lost 5; bases outside the gene matches: 9. This CDR3 has 15 amino acids. Per germline, CDR1 SGHAT and CDR2 FQNNGV. CDR3 region: CASSYRGRSTDEQYF. The CDR3 nucleotides are TGTGCCAGCAGCTACAGGGGGCGGTCAACGGACGAGCAGTACTTC.

The J gene is TRBJ1-4, the V gene TRBV4-3; weak D call: TRBD1 (5 bases). Germline V gene data show CDR1 as LGHNA and CDR2 as YSLEER. V was cut by 0 bases and J by 8 bases, with 13 bases left in between. The CDR3 spans 15 residues. CDR3 DNA: TGCGCCAGCAGCCAAGATCCCCGGGGGGGGGAAAAACTGTTTTTT. It translates to CASSQDPRGGEKLFF.

The chain couples TRBV6-4 to TRBJ2-1; TRBD1 is a possible D gene (6 bases). V dropped 0 bases and J dropped 2 bases, with 11 bases sitting between them. The CDR3 runs to 16 residues. CDR1 and CDR2 (germline): MRHNA, SNTAGT. The chain's CDR3 is CASSDSEGDPYNEQFF. Written as DNA, the CDR3 is TGTGCCAGCAGTGACTCAGAGGGGGACCCCTACAATGAGCAGTTCTTC.

The rearrangement links TRBV9 to TRBJ2-2; D is unclear. The ends were cut back, 3 bases at V and 0 bases at J, with 9 bases in the middle. The CDR3 has 15 residues. The germline gives CDR1 SGDLS, CDR2 YYNGEE. CDR3 nucleotide sequence: TGTGCCAGCAGCGGTGCAAGCGCGAACACCGGGGAGCTGTTTTTT. Its protein is CASSGASANTGELFF.

J is TRBJ2-3 and V is TRBV6-5, with 11 bases fitting TRBD1. V shed 6 bases, J shed 1 base, and the junction held 3 bases outside the gene matches. Germline-derived CDR1 and CDR2 are MNHEY and SVGAGI. This CDR3 has 15 amino acids. The CDR3 reads CASSLGQGGTDTQYF. The CDR3 DNA follows: TGTGCCAGCAGCCTGGGACAGGGGGGCACAGATACGCAGTATTTT.

This rearrangement joins TRBV7-8 to TRBJ1-1, with D possibly being TRBD1 (5 bases). The V gene's germline CDR1 is SGHVS and CDR2 FQNEAQ. There are 16 residues in the CDR3. V dropped 7 bases and J dropped 3 bases, with 21 bases sitting between them. CDR3 sequence: CASTTGWFNRDTEAFF. CDR3 in DNA: TGTGCCAGCACCACAGGATGGTTTAATAGGGACACTGAAGCTTTCTTT. Based on the CDR3 plus reference TRBV7-8 and TRBJ1-1, the full variable domain is GAGVSQSPRYKVAKRGQDVALRCDPISGHVSLFWYQQALGQGPEFLTYFQNEAQLDKSGLPSDRFFAERPEGSVSTLKIQRTQQEDSAVYLCASTTGWFNRDTEAFFGQGTRLTVV.

The V and J genes are TRBV5-1 and TRBJ1-4; D gene unclear. Deletions cut 3 bases from V and 8 bases from J, with 17 bases between. This CDR3 comprises 15 residues. CDR1 and CDR2 (germline): SGHRS, YFSETQ. The CDR3: CASSSQSAGGEKLFF. CDR3 nucleotides: TGCGCCAGCAGCTCCCAGAGTGCTGGAGGGGAAAAACTGTTTTTT.

The CDR3 nucleotides read TGTGCCAGCAGCACCCTAGCGGGAGGGTGGTGGAATGAGCAGTTCTTC. This translates into CASSTLAGGWWNEQFF. The chain is built from TRBV14 and TRBJ2-1; 12 bases line up with TRBD2. The V gene's germline CDR1 is SGHDN and CDR2 FVKESK. The V segment lost 5 bases and the J segment 7 bases; nucleotides outside the gene matches: 9. The CDR3 runs to 16 residues.

The chain joins TRBV7-9 to TRBJ2-4; D unresolved. The CDR3 consists of 16 residues. Germline assignment: CDR1 SEHNR and CDR2 FQNEAQ (reference sequence). The V gene lost 4 bases and the J gene lost 6 bases, with 19 bases spanning the gap. This chain's CDR3 is CASSWHGSKVLNIQYF. The CDR3 DNA reads TGTGCCAGCAGCTGGCATGGCAGTAAAGTTCTAAACATTCAGTACTTC. Full variable domain (rest looked up from reference TRBV7-9 and TRBJ2-4): DTGVSQNPRHKITKRGQNVTFRCDPISEHNRLYWYRQTLGQGPEFLTYFQNEAQLEKSRLLSDRFSAERPKGSFSTLEIQRTEQGDSAMYLCASSWHGSKVLNIQYFGAGTRLSVL.

The J gene is TRBJ2-7, the V gene TRBV2; 11 nucleotides match TRBD2. Germline CDR1 SNHLY, CDR2 FYNNEI. With 9 bases clipped from V and 1 base from J, the junction kept 5 bases outside the gene matches. The CDR3 is 14 residues long. CDR3 nucleotide sequence: TGTGCCAGTTTAGCGGGAGGGTCTTCCTACGAGCAGTACTTC. Residues: CASLAGGSSYEQYF.

This sequence joins TRBV5-1 and TRBJ2-5; 9 bases align to TRBD2. V shed 4 bases and J 5 bases; nucleotides not matched to a gene: 9. The germline V gene encodes CDR1 SGHRS and CDR2 YFSETQ. The CDR3 extends over 15 amino acids. CDR3 DNA sequence: TGCGCCAGCAGCAGGCGCGGGGGGGAGAGGGAGACCCAGTACTTC. This encodes CASSRRGGERETQYF.

The J gene is TRBJ1-5, the V gene TRBV6-5; 8 bases agree with TRBD1. Germline CDR1 MNHEY, CDR2 SVGAGI. With V trimmed by 5 bases and J by 6 bases, 3 bases remained unmatched. The CDR3 is 13 residues long. CDR3 nucleotides: TGTGCCAGCAGTACAGGGGGTGTTCAGCCCCAGCATTTT. Its translation is CASSTGGVQPQHF.

The chain combines TRBV6-5 with TRBJ2-3; D is unresolved. CDR1 MNHEY and CDR2 SVGAGI come from the germline V gene. V gave up 8 bases and J gave up 0 bases, with 9 bases separating them. CDR3 size: 13 residues. The CDR3 spells CASQADSTDTQYF. In nucleotides, the CDR3 is TGTGCCAGCCAGGCCGACAGCACAGATACGCAGTATTTT.

The chain carries TRBV11-3 and TRBJ2-7; D not certain. Germline-derived CDR1 and CDR2 are SGHNT and YENEEA. This CDR3 is 12 amino acids long. The germline V and J ends were trimmed by 0 bases and 3 bases, with 3 bases remaining between them. In DNA, the CDR3 is TGTGCCAGCAGCTTAGAACACTACGAGCAGTACTTC. The encoded protein is CASSLEHYEQYF.

The chain joins TRBV27 to TRBJ2-5, with D possibly being TRBD1 (5 bases). V lost 7 bases to trimming and J lost 5 bases, with 11 bases between them. Per the germline V gene, CDR1 is MNHEY and CDR2 is SMNVEV (reference sequence). The CDR3 extends over 12 amino acids. The chain's CDR3 is CASKAGSETQYF. CDR3 nucleotide sequence: TGTGCCAGCAAGGCAGGGTCCGAGACCCAGTACTTC.

With regard to this clone: At the DNA level, this CDR3 is encoded by other sequences in the same sample as well. CDR3 protein: CASSLGAGQETQYF. The CDR3 DNA reads as TGTGCCAGCAGCTTAGGAGCGGGCCAAGAGACCCAGTACTTC. The gene calls are TRBV11-2 and TRBJ2-5, with D maybe TRBD2 (6 bases). The ends were cut back, 1 base at V and 1 base at J, with 7 bases in the middle. Germline loops: CDR1 SGHAT, CDR2 FQNNGV. The CDR3 runs 14 residues.

The genes are TRBV12-5 and TRBJ2-5; no clear D. This CDR3 contains 12 residues. Trimming left V 9 bases short and J 1 base short, with 9 bases between. CDR1 LGHNT and CDR2 FRNRAP come from the germline V gene. The CDR3 bases are TGTGCTAGCTCACAGTTCCAAGAGACCCAGTACTTC. It encodes CASSQFQETQYF.

The chain links TRBV6-6 to TRBJ1-1, with 8 bases lining up with TRBD1. CDR3 length equals 13 residues. After removal of 8 bases from V and 4 bases from J, the junction contained 6 bases not matched to a gene. Germline-derived CDR1 and CDR2 are MNHNY and SVGAGI (reference sequence). The CDR3, as DNA: TGTGCCAGCGGTGGACAGGGAAGCACTGAAGCTTTCTTT. Protein product: CASGGQGSTEAFF.

This rearrangement joins TRBV12-5 to TRBJ2-3; D gene ambiguous. The V gene lost 3 bases and the J gene lost 1 base, with 5 bases spanning the gap. The CDR3 is 13 residues long. CDR1 and CDR2 (germline): LGHNT, FRNRAP. The CDR3 sequence: CASGLGGTDTQYF. In DNA, the CDR3 is TGTGCTAGTGGTTTAGGAGGCACAGATACGCAGTATTTT. The full variable domain, its missing parts supplied by reference TRBV12-5 and TRBJ2-3, is DARVTQTPRHKVTEMGQEVTMRCQPILGHNTVFWYRQTMMQGLELLAYFRNRAPLDDSGMPKDRFSAEMPDATLATLKIQPSEPRDSAVYFCASGLGGTDTQYFGPGTRLTVL.

The rearrangement links TRBV5-1 to TRBJ1-3, with 8 positions matching TRBD1. This CDR3 has 18 amino acids. The germline V gene encodes CDR1 SGHRS and CDR2 YFSETQ. V shed 0 bases, J shed 1 base, and the junction held 9 bases outside the gene matches. CDR3 in DNA: TGCGCCAGCAGCTTGGAGGCAGGGGGCTTTTTTTCTGGAAACACCATATATTTT. Protein product: CASSLEAGGFFSGNTIYF. Based on the CDR3 plus reference TRBV5-1 and TRBJ1-3, the full variable domain is KAGVTQTPRYLIKTRGQQVTLSCSPISGHRSVSWYQQTPGQGLQFLFEYFSETQRNKGNFPGRFSGRQFSNSRSEMNVSTLELGDSALYLCASSLEAGGFFSGNTIYFGEGSWLTVV.

The chain employs TRBV6-6 and TRBJ2-7, with TRBD1 identical over 7 bases. CDR1 is MNHNY and CDR2 is SVGAGI in the germline V gene (reference sequence). This CDR3 region has 15 residues. The J segment lost 6 bases and the V segment lost 5 bases, leaving 13 bases of the junction unmatched. The CDR3 is CASSDTGTVSGEQYF. The CDR3 DNA is TGTGCCAGCAGTGATACCGGGACAGTCTCGGGCGAGCAGTACTTC.

This chain joins TRBV5-1 and TRBJ2-1; D might be TRBD1 (5 bases). The CDR3 has 14 residues. Trimming removed 3 bases at V and 3 bases at J, with 10 bases between. CDR1 and CDR2 (germline): SGHRS, YFSETQ. The CDR3 DNA sequence: TGCGCCAGCAGCTACGTAAGGGGCTACAATGAGCAGTTCTTC. It is translated as CASSYVRGYNEQFF.

This rearrangement joins TRBV18 to TRBJ1-4, with D tentatively TRBD1 (6 bases). This CDR3 contains 14 residues. Trimming pared 3 bases from V and 5 bases from J, leaving 10 bases between. The germline CDR1 and CDR2 sequences are KGHSH and LQKENI. CDR3 in DNA: TGTGCCAGCTCACCGGGCCAGGGGAATGAAAAACTGTTTTTT. Protein: CASSPGQGNEKLFF.

The chain uses TRBV7-9 and TRBJ2-2; D is possibly TRBD2 (5 bases). In germline, CDR1 is SEHNR, CDR2 FQNEAQ (reference sequence). Trimming took off 5 bases at V and 5 bases at J, with 24 bases between the two ends. This CDR3 spans 18 amino acids. CDR3 sequence: CASSTSAISRERTGELFF. The CDR3 region has the DNA TGTGCCAGCAGCACTTCCGCGATTTCGAGGGAGAGAACCGGGGAGCTGTTTTTT.

The V call is TRBV7-2, the J call TRBJ2-5, with a possible D match to TRBD2 (6 bases). The CDR3 loop spans 14 amino acids. CDR1 and CDR2 from the germline V gene are SGHTA and FQGNSA. Trimming removed 5 bases from V and 5 bases from J, with 15 bases in between. This chain's CDR3 is CASSLFGGRETQYF. The CDR3 nucleotides read TGTGCCAGCAGCCTCTTCGGGGGTAGGGAGACCCAGTACTTC. The variable domain in full, with the rest retrieved from reference TRBV7-2 and TRBJ2-5, is GAGVSQSPSNKVTEKGKDVELRCDPISGHTALYWYRQSLGQGLEFLIYFQGNSAPDKSGLPSDRFSAERTGGSVSTLTIQRTQQEDSAVYLCASSLFGGRETQYFGPGTRLLVL.

The V gene is TRBV6-1, the J gene TRBJ2-5; 11 bases align to TRBD1. V was clipped by 1 base and J by 1 base; unmatched bases: 14. Germline CDR1 and CDR2: MNHNS and SASEGT. The CDR3 extends over 20 amino acids. The CDR3 sequence is CASSEVATGTGGFSQETQYF. In DNA, the CDR3 is TGTGCCAGCAGTGAAGTTGCAACCGGGACAGGGGGGTTTTCCCAAGAGACCCAGTACTTC.

In its sample, this clone was seen a few times. V usage is TRBV19 and J usage is TRBJ1-4; TRBD1 matches at 9 bases. The CDR3 runs to 15 residues. Germline V lookup: CDR1 LNHDA, CDR2 SQIVND (reference sequence). J was trimmed by 11 bases and V by 3 bases; bases with no gene match: 10. The CDR3 nucleotides read TGTGCCAGTAGTATGGTGGGACAGGGACTAGAGAAACTGTTTTTT. Translation: CASSMVGQGLEKLFF.

The chain uses TRBV28 and TRBJ1-5; D might be TRBD1 (5 bases). The V gene lost 11 bases and the J gene lost 6 bases, with 20 bases spanning the gap. This CDR3 has 14 residues. Germline CDR1 reads MDHEN; CDR2 reads SYDVKM. The CDR3 here is CASKPGQGGQPQHF. The CDR3, as DNA: TGTGCCTCTAAGCCGGGGCAGGGAGGTCAGCCCCAGCATTTT.

This clone appeared a single time. The CDR3 coding sequence is TGTGCCACCAGTGACACCGGGACAGGGGATGCTAACTATGGCTACACCTTC. Protein sequence: CATSDTGTGDANYGYTF. The chain employs TRBV24-1 and TRBJ1-2; 10 nucleotides agree with TRBD1. Looked up from germline, CDR1 is KGHDR and CDR2 is SFDVKD. Losses at the gene ends were 4 bases for V and 0 bases for J; bases not matched to a gene: 7. The CDR3 extends over 17 amino acids.

The chain is built from TRBV19 and TRBJ2-7; 10 bases line up with TRBD2. The CDR3 spans 16 residues. V was pared by 3 bases and J by 1 base, with 6 bases of the junction left unmatched. In germline, CDR1 is LNHDA, CDR2 SQIVND (reference sequence). The CDR3 sequence is CASSMRTSGPSYEQYF. The CDR3 nucleotides are TGTGCCAGTAGTATGAGGACTAGCGGTCCATCCTACGAGCAGTACTTC. The entire variable domain, with the rest obtained from reference TRBV19 and TRBJ2-7, is as follows: DGGITQSPKYLFRKEGQNVTLSCEQNLNHDAMYWYRQDPGQGLRLIYYSQIVNDFQKGDIAEGYSVSREKKESFPLTVTSAQKNPTAFYLCASSMRTSGPSYEQYFGPGTRLTVT.